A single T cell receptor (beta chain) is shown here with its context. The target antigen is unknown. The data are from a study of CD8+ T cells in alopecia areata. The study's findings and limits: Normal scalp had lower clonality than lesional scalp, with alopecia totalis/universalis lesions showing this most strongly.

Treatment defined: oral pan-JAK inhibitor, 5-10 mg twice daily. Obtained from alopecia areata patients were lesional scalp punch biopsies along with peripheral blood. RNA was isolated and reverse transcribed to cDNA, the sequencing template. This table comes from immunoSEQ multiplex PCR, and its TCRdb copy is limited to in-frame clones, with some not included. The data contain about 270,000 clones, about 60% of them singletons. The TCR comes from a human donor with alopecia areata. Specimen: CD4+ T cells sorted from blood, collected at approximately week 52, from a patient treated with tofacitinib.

The CDR3 here is CSVHRRDRSYGYTF. The CDR3 nucleotides are TGCAGCGTTCACCGCCGGGACAGGAGTTATGGCTACACCTTC. The chain uses TRBV29-1 and TRBJ1-2; TRBD1 matches at 8 bases. This CDR3 has 14 amino acids. Germline CDR1 SQVTM, CDR2 ANQGSEA. After removal of 5 bases from V and 5 bases from J, the junction contained 10 bases not matched to a gene. The full variable domain, completed using reference TRBV29-1 and TRBJ1-2, is SAVISQKPSRDICQRGTSLTIQCQVDSQVTMMFWYRQQPGQSLTLIATANQGSEATYESGFVIDKFPISRPNLTFSTLTVSNMSPEDSSIYLCSVHRRDRSYGYTFGSGTRLTVV.